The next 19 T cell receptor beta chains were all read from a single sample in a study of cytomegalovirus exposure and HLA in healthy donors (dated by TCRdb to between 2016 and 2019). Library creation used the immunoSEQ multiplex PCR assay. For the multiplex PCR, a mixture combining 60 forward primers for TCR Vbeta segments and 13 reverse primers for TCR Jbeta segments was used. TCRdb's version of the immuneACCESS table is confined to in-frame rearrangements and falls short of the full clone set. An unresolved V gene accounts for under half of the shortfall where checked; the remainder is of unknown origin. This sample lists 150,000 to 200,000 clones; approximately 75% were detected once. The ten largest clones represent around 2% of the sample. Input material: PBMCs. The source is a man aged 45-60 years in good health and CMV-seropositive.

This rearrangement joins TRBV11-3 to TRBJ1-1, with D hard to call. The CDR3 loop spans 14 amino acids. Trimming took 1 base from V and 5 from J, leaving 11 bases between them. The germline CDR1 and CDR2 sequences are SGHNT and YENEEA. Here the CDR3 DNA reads TGTGCCAGCAGCTTAGGCCAGCCGGGTACTGAAGCTTTCTTT. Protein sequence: CASSLGQPGTEAFF.

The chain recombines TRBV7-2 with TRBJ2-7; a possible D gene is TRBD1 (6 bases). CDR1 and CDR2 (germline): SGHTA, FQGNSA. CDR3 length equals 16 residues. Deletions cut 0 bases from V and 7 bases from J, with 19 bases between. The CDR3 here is CASSLAAAGEFYEQYF. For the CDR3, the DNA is TGTGCCAGCAGCTTAGCGGCTGCAGGGGAGTTCTATGAGCAGTACTTC.

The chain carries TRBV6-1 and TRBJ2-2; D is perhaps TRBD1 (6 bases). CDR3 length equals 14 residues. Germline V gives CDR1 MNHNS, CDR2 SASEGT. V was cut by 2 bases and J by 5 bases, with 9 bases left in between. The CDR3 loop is CASSETGMTGELFF. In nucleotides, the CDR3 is TGTGCCAGCAGTGAAACAGGGATGACCGGGGAGCTGTTTTTT.

The CDR3 sequence: CASSLSGQETQYF. The CDR3 bases are TGTGCCAGCAGCTTAAGCGGACAAGAGACCCAGTACTTC. The rearrangement links TRBV7-2 to TRBJ2-5; weak D call: TRBD2 (5 bases). The V end lost 2 bases, the J end lost 2 bases, and 6 bases lay between the germline ends. CDR1 SGHTA and CDR2 FQGNSA come from the germline V gene. The CDR3 is made up of 13 amino acids. Full variable domain (remainder filled in from reference TRBV7-2 and TRBJ2-5): GAGVSQSPSNKVTEKGKDVELRCDPISGHTALYWYRQSLGQGLEFLIYFQGNSAPDKSGLPSDRFSAERTGGSVSTLTIQRTQQEDSAVYLCASSLSGQETQYFGPGTRLLVL.

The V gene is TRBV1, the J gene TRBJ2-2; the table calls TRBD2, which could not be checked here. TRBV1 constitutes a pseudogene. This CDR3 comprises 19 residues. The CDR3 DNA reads TGCACCAGCAGCCGTCAGGAGTGCTCGCTGCTCTTTGAACACCGGGGAGCTGTTTTT. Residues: CTSSRQECSLLFEHRGAVF.

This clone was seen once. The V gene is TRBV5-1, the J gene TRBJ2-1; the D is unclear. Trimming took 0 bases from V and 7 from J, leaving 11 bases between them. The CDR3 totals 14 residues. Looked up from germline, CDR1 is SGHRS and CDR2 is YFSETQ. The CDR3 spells CASSLEILSNEQFF. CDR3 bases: TGCGCCAGCAGCTTGGAAATCTTGTCTAATGAGCAGTTCTTC.

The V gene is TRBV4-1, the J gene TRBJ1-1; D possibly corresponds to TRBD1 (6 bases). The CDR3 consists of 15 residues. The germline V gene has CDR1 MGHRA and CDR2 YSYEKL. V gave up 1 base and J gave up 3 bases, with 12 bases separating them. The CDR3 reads CASSQVRGADTEAFF. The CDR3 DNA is TGCGCCAGCAGCCAAGTTCGGGGGGCTGACACTGAAGCTTTCTTT.

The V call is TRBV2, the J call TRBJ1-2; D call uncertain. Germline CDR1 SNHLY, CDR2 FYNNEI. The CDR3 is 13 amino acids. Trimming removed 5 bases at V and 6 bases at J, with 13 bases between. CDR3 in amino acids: CASSREKRDGYTF. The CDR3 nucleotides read TGTGCCAGCAGTCGGGAGAAGAGGGATGGCTACACCTTC.

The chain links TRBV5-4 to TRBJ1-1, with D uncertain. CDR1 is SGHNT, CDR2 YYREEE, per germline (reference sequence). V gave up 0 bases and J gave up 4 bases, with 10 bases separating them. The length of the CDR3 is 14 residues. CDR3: CASSLAPRITEAFF. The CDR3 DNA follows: TGTGCCAGCAGCTTGGCGCCCAGAATCACTGAAGCTTTCTTT.

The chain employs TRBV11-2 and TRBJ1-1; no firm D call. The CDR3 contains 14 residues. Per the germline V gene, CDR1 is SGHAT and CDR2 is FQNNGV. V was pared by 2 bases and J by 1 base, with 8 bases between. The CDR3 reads CASSLTQKNTEAFF. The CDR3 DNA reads TGTGCCAGCAGCTTAACACAGAAGAACACTGAAGCTTTCTTT.

Written as DNA, the CDR3 is TGTGCCAGCAGCTTCGGGACAGGGTACCCCGGGGAGCTGTTTTTT. This gives the protein CASSFGTGYPGELFF. The chain employs TRBV5-6 and TRBJ2-2, with TRBD1 identical over 9 bases. Germline values: CDR1 SGHDT, CDR2 YYEEEE. Unmatched junction bases numbered 5, after V lost 2 bases and J lost 6 bases. The CDR3 is made up of 15 amino acids.

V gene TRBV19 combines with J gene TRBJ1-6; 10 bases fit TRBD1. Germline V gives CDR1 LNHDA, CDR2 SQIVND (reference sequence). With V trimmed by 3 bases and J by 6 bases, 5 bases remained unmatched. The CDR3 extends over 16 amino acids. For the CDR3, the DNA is TGTGCCAGTAGTATCCCCCGACAGGGGGCTAATTCACCCCTCCACTTT. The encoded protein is CASSIPRQGANSPLHF. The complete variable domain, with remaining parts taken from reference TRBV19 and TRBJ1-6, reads DGGITQSPKYLFRKEGQNVTLSCEQNLNHDAMYWYRQDPGQGLRLIYYSQIVNDFQKGDIAEGYSVSREKKESFPLTVTSAQKNPTAFYLCASSIPRQGANSPLHFGNGTRLTVT.

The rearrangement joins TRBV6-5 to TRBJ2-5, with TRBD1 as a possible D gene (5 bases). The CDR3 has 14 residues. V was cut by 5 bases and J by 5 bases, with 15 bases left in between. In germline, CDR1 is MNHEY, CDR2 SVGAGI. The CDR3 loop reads CASSEVPGLETQYF. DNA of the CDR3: TGTGCCAGCAGTGAAGTTCCAGGGCTGGAGACCCAGTACTTC.

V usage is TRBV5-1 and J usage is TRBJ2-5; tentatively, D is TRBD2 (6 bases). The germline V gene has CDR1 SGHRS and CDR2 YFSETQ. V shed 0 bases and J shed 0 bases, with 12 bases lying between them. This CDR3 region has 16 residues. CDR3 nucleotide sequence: TGCGCCAGCAGCTTGGGAATGTGGGGGGACCAAGAGACCCAGTACTTC. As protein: CASSLGMWGDQETQYF.

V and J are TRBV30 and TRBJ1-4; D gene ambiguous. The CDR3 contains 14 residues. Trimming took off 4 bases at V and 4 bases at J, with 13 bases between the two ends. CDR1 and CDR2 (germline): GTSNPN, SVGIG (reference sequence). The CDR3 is CAWNRNRGNEKLFF. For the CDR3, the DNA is TGTGCCTGGAATAGAAATCGGGGTAATGAAAAACTGTTTTTT.

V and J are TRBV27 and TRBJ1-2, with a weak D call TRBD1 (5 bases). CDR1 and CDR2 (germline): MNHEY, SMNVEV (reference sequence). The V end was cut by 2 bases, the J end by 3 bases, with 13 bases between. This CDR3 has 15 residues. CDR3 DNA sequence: TGTGCCAGCAGTTTAGGTCAGGGTGGCTACTATGGCTACACCTTC. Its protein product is CASSLGQGGYYGYTF.

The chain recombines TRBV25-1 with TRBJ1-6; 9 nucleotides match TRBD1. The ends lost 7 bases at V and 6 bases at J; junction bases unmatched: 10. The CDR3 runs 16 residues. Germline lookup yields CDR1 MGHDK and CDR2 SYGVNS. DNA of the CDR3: TGTGCCAGCATGGCGGGGACAGGGAGTGTTAATTCACCCCTCCACTTT. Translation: CASMAGTGSVNSPLHF.

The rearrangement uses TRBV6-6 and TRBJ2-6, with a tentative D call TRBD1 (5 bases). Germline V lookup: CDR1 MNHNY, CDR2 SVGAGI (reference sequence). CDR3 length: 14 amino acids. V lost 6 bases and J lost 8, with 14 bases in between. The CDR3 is CASRYGQGTNVLTF. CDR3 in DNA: TGTGCCAGCAGATACGGGCAGGGAACCAACGTCCTGACTTTC.

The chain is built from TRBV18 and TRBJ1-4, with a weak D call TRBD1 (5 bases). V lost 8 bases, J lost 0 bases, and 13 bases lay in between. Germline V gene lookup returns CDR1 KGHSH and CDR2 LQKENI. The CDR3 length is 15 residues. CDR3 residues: CASTRTLSTNEKLFF. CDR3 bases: TGTGCCAGCACCCGGACACTCTCAACTAATGAAAAACTGTTTTTT. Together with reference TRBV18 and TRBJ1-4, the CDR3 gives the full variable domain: NAGVMQNPRHLVRRRGQEARLRCSPMKGHSHVYWYRQLPEEGLKFMVYLQKENIIDESGMPKERFSAEFPKEGPSILRIQQVVRGDSAAYFCASTRTLSTNEKLFFGSGTQLSVL.